The sequence of this T cell receptor (beta chain) was determined in a study of beta chain features in type 1 diabetes. Findings of the study overall: Among patients, naive, central memory and Treg TCRB repertoires appeared more similar than among healthy donors.

The CDR3 is 11 residues long. Germline V gene sequence: CDR1 SNHLY, CDR2 FYNNEI. Trimming took 3 bases from V and 5 from J, leaving 4 bases between them. This clone was seen a few times. Its cognate antigen is unknown. Other DNA sequences within the sample encode an identical CDR3. Via the markers CD45RO/CCR7/CD25/CD127/CD95/CD27, stem cell-like memory, regulatory, central memory and naive CD4+ cells were sorted. What was sequenced were expressed TCRB transcripts, since all of the isolated RNA had been reverse transcribed. Clones were sequenced by immunoSEQ multiplex PCR, and TCRdb holds only the in-frame ones, with some missing. The table shows fewer than 900,000 clones, with roughly 15% occurring only once.

Sequenced sample: naive CD4+ T cells from blood. This clonotype originated in a woman younger than 30 in good health. The rearrangement uses TRBV2 and TRBJ2-5; the D is unclear. CDR3 region: CASSELETQYF. The CDR3 coding sequence is TGTGCCAGCAGTGAGCTTGAGACCCAGTACTTC.